These 17 T cell receptor beta chains share one sample of origin, sequenced in a study of CD8 T cells in Susac syndrome. It was with random hexamers that roughly 0.45 to 1 ug RNA was reverse transcribed. Each CDR3 protein is one row after TCRdb ran MiXCR on the immunoSEQ multiplex PCR reads. The sample lists some 210,000 distinct CDR3 sequences, 94% seen once, with approximately 0.15% in the top ten. Sample: CD4+ T cells from PBMCs. These receptor sequences come from a human donor with Susac syndrome.

The J gene is TRBJ1-1, the V gene TRBV6-4, with a possible D match to TRBD1 (5 bases). This CDR3 has 15 residues. Trimming took off 3 bases at V and 1 base at J, with 12 bases between the two ends. CDR1 is MRHNA and CDR2 is SNTAGT in the germline V gene. The CDR3 region is CASSEGVGRNTEAFF. DNA for the CDR3: TGTGCCAGCAGTGAAGGGGTGGGTAGGAACACTGAAGCTTTCTTT.

The chain carries TRBV5-1 and TRBJ2-1; 8 bases match TRBD1. The length of the CDR3 is 15 residues. The V gene end was trimmed by 7 bases and the J gene end by 10 bases; junction bases not matched to a gene: 16. CDR1 and CDR2 (germline): SGHRS, YFSETQ. As DNA, the CDR3 is TGCGCCAGCGGGGAAGGACAGGGTCGATCGGGCGAGCAGTTCTTC. Protein product: CASGEGQGRSGEQFF.

The chain uses TRBV9 and TRBJ2-3; D is uncertain. The V gene's germline CDR1 is SGDLS and CDR2 YYNGEE. V was cut by 0 bases and J by 1 base, with 3 bases left in between. This CDR3 has 13 amino acids. CDR3 residues: CASSVAGTDTQYF. In DNA form, the CDR3 reads TGTGCCAGCAGCGTAGCGGGCACAGATACGCAGTATTTT.

This rearrangement joins TRBV20-1 to TRBJ1-5; possibly TRBD1 for D (6 bases). The V gene's germline CDR1 is DFQATT and CDR2 SNEGSKA (reference sequence). V lost 5 bases and J 5 bases, leaving 16 bases between the germline ends. The CDR3 length is 14 residues. As DNA, the CDR3 is TGCAGTGCTGCCGGGACCGGGGGCGATCAGCCCCAGCATTTT. Its translation: CSAAGTGGDQPQHF.

The chain is built from TRBV6-1 and TRBJ2-2; D may be TRBD1 (6 bases). V was pared by 5 bases and J by 7 bases, with 11 bases between. The CDR3 has 13 residues. Germline V gene lookup returns CDR1 MNHNS and CDR2 SASEGT. CDR3 bases: TGTGCCAGCAGTTCCGGACAGATCGGGGAGCTGTTTTTT. Translation gives CASSSGQIGELFF.

The chain recombines TRBV3-1 with TRBJ1-6; no clear D. Germline CDR1 and CDR2: LGHDT and YNNKEL (reference sequence). Trimming took off 0 bases at V and 10 bases at J, with 7 bases between the two ends. This CDR3 spans 13 amino acids. The CDR3 DNA is TGTGCCAGCAGCCAAGAAACTCGGTCACCCCTCCACTTT. This translates into CASSQETRSPLHF.

The V and J genes are TRBV6-5 and TRBJ1-3; D not certain. Germline lookup yields CDR1 MNHEY and CDR2 SVGAGI. The CDR3 covers 14 residues. The germline V and J ends were trimmed by 5 bases and 4 bases, with 12 bases remaining between them. CDR3 protein: CASSRPGGGNTIYF. In DNA form, the CDR3 reads TGTGCCAGCAGTCGACCGGGCGGGGGAAACACCATATATTTT.

The rearrangement joins TRBV19 to TRBJ2-5, with a possible D match to TRBD2 (5 bases). The CDR3 has 13 amino acids. V shed 6 bases and J shed 2 bases, with 10 bases lying between them. Germline V gene sequence: CDR1 LNHDA, CDR2 SQIVND (reference sequence). The CDR3 here is CASRQDSQETQYF. The CDR3 DNA sequence: TGTGCCAGTAGGCAGGACTCTCAAGAGACCCAGTACTTC. The full variable domain, with the rest looked up from reference TRBV19 and TRBJ2-5, is DGGITQSPKYLFRKEGQNVTLSCEQNLNHDAMYWYRQDPGQGLRLIYYSQIVNDFQKGDIAEGYSVSREKKESFPLTVTSAQKNPTAFYLCASRQDSQETQYFGPGTRLLVL.

This chain links TRBV20-1 with TRBJ2-1; TRBD1 or TRBD2 may be the D gene (6 bases each). Germline loops: CDR1 DFQATT, CDR2 SNEGSKA (reference sequence). The V end lost 6 bases, the J end lost 4 bases, and 16 bases lay between the germline ends. CDR3 length equals 14 residues. The DNA of the CDR3 is TGCAGTGCCGGACGGGGGCGGGGTTACAATGAGCAGTTCTTC. The encoded protein is CSAGRGRGYNEQFF.

The V and J genes are TRBV30 and TRBJ1-2, with D unresolved. The CDR3 contains 13 residues. The germline CDR1 and CDR2 sequences are GTSNPN and SVGIG (reference sequence). Between the trimmed V and J ends, which lost 1 base and 7 bases, there was a span of 13 bases. The CDR3 spells CAWSERVAAGYTF. The CDR3 nucleotides are TGTGCCTGGAGTGAGCGGGTGGCGGCTGGCTACACCTTC.

The rearrangement uses TRBV30 and TRBJ1-4; D is uncertain. The V end was cut by 0 bases, the J end by 4 bases, with 0 bases between. Per the germline V gene, CDR1 is GTSNPN and CDR2 is SVGIG (reference sequence). This CDR3 region has 11 residues. CDR3 loop: CAWSVNEKLFF. The CDR3 DNA is TGTGCCTGGAGTGTTAATGAAAAACTGTTTTTT.

V usage is TRBV20-1 and J usage is TRBJ2-7, with D unresolved. Germline V gene lookup returns CDR1 DFQATT and CDR2 SNEGSKA (reference sequence). There are 15 residues in the CDR3. V was shortened by 0 bases and J by 1 base, with 13 bases between the two germline ends. The CDR3 region has the DNA TGCAGTGCTAGAGATCCTAGGTCAGAGTCCTACGAGCAGTACTTC. Its protein is CSARDPRSESYEQYF.

The chain recombines TRBV7-9 with TRBJ2-3; TRBD2 might be the D (5 bases). The CDR3 extends over 15 amino acids. Germline-derived CDR1 and CDR2 are SEHNR and FQNEAQ (reference sequence). V was pared by 5 bases and J by 6 bases, with 18 bases between. The CDR3 DNA sequence: TGTGCCAGCAGCCGATCTTCGCGGGTTCACGATACGCAGTATTTT. Translation: CASSRSSRVHDTQYF.

The J gene is TRBJ1-5, the V gene TRBV7-2; TRBD1 might be the D (5 bases). Trimming removed 2 bases at V and 4 bases at J, with 9 bases between. There are 14 residues in the CDR3. The V gene's germline CDR1 is SGHTA and CDR2 FQGNSA. The CDR3 DNA is TGTGCCAGCAGCTTAATGGGGGGGAATCAGCCCCAGCATTTT. It yields the protein CASSLMGGNQPQHF.

This clonotype occurred a few times. The DNA of the CDR3 is TGTGCCAGTAGTGCGACAAACTATGGCTACACCTTC. Residues: CASSATNYGYTF. The chain has TRBV6-2 or TRBV6-3 and TRBJ1-2; D gene ambiguous. V was trimmed by 9 bases and J by 2 bases, leaving 10 bases between them. Germline CDR1 and CDR2: MNHEY and SVGEGT. This CDR3 has 12 residues.

The chain links TRBV9 to TRBJ2-7; 8 positions match TRBD2. V was clipped by 0 bases and J by 2 bases; unmatched bases: 4. Germline CDR1 and CDR2: SGDLS and YYNGEE. There are 15 residues in the CDR3. CDR3 bases: TGTGCCAGCAGCGTAGCAGCGGGGGAACCCTACGAGCAGTACTTC. Amino acid sequence: CASSVAAGEPYEQYF.

The chain joins TRBV11-2 to TRBJ2-7, with unresolved D. Trimming cost V 2 bases and J 2 bases, with 7 bases left between them. Looked up from germline, CDR1 is SGHAT and CDR2 is FQNNGV. The CDR3 is 13 residues long. CDR3 residues: CASSLSQPYEQYF. The CDR3 nucleotides are TGTGCCAGCAGCTTATCACAGCCCTACGAGCAGTACTTC.